These T cell receptor beta chains were read from a single sample in a study of blood T cell repertoires in COVID-19. The method was immunoSEQ multiplex PCR; TCRdb's version includes in-frame clones alone and lacks a portion of them. The sample comprises about 270,000 clones, about 89% of which are singletons, and about 2.6% rests with the top ten. The sample was PBMCs or T cells enriched from blood (not recorded which). Receptors originate from a young woman who had recovered from COVID-19. Each CDR3 is given with its conserved first and last residue. A D gene is named only where the DNA matches it firmly. Clone size is stated in some rows and not others, as once, few, many or a class when expanded.

d_call	v_call	clone_size	j_call	cdr3_nt	cdr3_aa
TRBD1	TRBV4-3	.	TRBJ1-2	TGCGCCAGCAGCCAAGATCGGACAGGGAACTATGGCTACACCTTC	CASSQDRTGNYGYTF
.	TRBV19	.	TRBJ1-3	TGTGCCAGTAAACCCTACTCTGGAAACACCATATATTTT	CASKPYSGNTIYF
TRBD1	TRBV2	.	TRBJ1-5	TGTGCCAGCAGTGACCTCGGGACAGGGTATAGCAATCAGCCCCAGCATTTT	CASSDLGTGYSNQPQHF
TRBD2	TRBV25-1	.	TRBJ2-7	TGTGCCAGCAGTCCCCCCCTTGGGGGAGGGAAATACGACGAGCAGTACTTC	CASSPPLGGGKYDEQYF
.	TRBV6-5	few	TRBJ2-1	TGTGCCAGCATCCGTAGCAATGAGCAGTTCTTC	CASIRSNEQFF
TRBD2	TRBV7-2	.	TRBJ2-3	TGTGCCAGCAGCTTAGGCGTAGCGGGGGGTGATACGCAGTATTTT	CASSLGVAGGDTQYF
.	TRBV5-1	.	TRBJ1-1	TGCGCCAGCAGCACCAGGGTATCGGGCACTGAAGCTTTCTTT	CASSTRVSGTEAFF
.	TRBV28	.	TRBJ1-1	TGTGCCGTCAAAGCGAACACTGAAGCTTTCTTT	CAVKANTEAFF
.	TRBV5-4	once	TRBJ2-3	TGTGCCAGCAGCTTGGTCGCGTCTAGAGACACAGATACGCAGTATTTT	CASSLVASRDTDTQYF
.	TRBV28	few	TRBJ1-5	TGTGCCAGCAGTACAACAGGGAGCATTCAGCCCCAGCATTTT	CASSTTGSIQPQHF
TRBD1	TRBV23-1	.	TRBJ1-3	TGCGCCAGCAGTCAATCGCCAGACAGGGGATCGGAAGGAAACACCATATATTTT	CASSQSPDRGSEGNTIYF
TRBD1	TRBV7-8	.	TRBJ1-2	TGTGCCAGCAGCTTAGTATCGGACAGGGGATGGAACTATGGCTACACCTTC	CASSLVSDRGWNYGYTF
.	TRBV19	.	TRBJ2-3	TGTGCCAGTAGTATAGTTCCCCACACAGATACGCAGTATTTT	CASSIVPHTDTQYF
.	TRBV7-9	.	TRBJ1-1	TGTGCCAGCAGGATGGGGGGGAACACTGAAGCTTTCTTT	CASRMGGNTEAFF
.	TRBV2	.	TRBJ2-4	TGTGCCAGCAGTGACTGGAAACGGGACATTCAGTACTTC	CASSDWKRDIQYF
TRBD1	TRBV6-5	.	TRBJ1-2	TGTGCCAGCAGTTTTGGAGACAGGGGTGGCTACACCTTC	CASSFGDRGGYTF
TRBD1	TRBV4-1	.	TRBJ1-1	TGCGCCAGCAGCCAAGAGATCCTCGGGGACAGCGGGACTGAAGCTTTCTTT	CASSQEILGDSGTEAFF
TRBD2	TRBV5-1	.	TRBJ2-3	TGCGCCAGCAGCTTGGAGGTGCGGGGGGACACAGATACGCAGTATTTT	CASSLEVRGDTDTQYF
TRBD1	TRBV7-9	.	TRBJ1-6	TGTGCCAGCAGCTCGTACGGCAGGGGGATCTCACCCCTCCACTTT	CASSSYGRGISPLHF
.	TRBV6-5	.	TRBJ2-7	TGTGCCAGCAGCAGGGACTTGGGATACGAGCAGTACTTC	CASSRDLGYEQYF
TRBD1	TRBV6-2/TRBV6-3	few	TRBJ2-7	TGTGCCAGCAGTTATTTAGGGACAGGGGCCTACGAGCAGTACTTC	CASSYLGTGAYEQYF
TRBD2	TRBV2	.	TRBJ2-1	TGTGCCAGCGCGGTAGGTAGCGGGAGCAATGAGCAGTTCTTC	CASAVGSGSNEQFF
TRBD1	TRBV29-1	.	TRBJ1-5	TGCAGCGTCGATACAGGGGGCGGCCAGCCCCAGCATTTT	CSVDTGGGQPQHF
.	TRBV5-1	.	TRBJ1-1	TGCGCCAGCAGCTTGGAGGCCGGGGGGGCTTTCTTT	CASSLEAGGAFF
.	TRBV6-5	.	TRBJ1-4	TGTGCCAGCAGTTATGCGAAGGCAGGGAATGAAAAACTGTTTTTT	CASSYAKAGNEKLFF
.	TRBV27	.	TRBJ1-5	TGTGCCAGCAGTTTATCGAGAGGGCGACAGCCCCAGCATTTT	CASSLSRGRQPQHF
TRBD1	TRBV19	.	TRBJ2-7	TGTGCCAGTAGCGGACAGGGGACAGACAACTACGAGCAGTACTTC	CASSGQGTDNYEQYF
.	TRBV4-1	.	TRBJ1-4	TGCGCCAGCAGCCAAGTTGAGGGTCCGTCTGCTGAAAAACTGTTTTTT	CASSQVEGPSAEKLFF